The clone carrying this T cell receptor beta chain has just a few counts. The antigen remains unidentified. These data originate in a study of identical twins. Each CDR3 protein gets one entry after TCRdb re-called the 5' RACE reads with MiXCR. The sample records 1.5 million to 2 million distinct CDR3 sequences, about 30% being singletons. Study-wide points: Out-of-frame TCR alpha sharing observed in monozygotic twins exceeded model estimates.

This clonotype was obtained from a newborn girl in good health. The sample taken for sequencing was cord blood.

The CDR3 spells CASSEVALGTETQYF. The DNA of the CDR3 is TGTGCCAGCAGTGAGGTAGCCCTCGGGACCGAGACCCAGTACTTC. The chain combines TRBV2 with TRBJ2-5, with D perhaps assigned TRBD1 or TRBD2 (5 bases each). Germline V gene lookup returns CDR1 SNHLY and CDR2 FYNNEI. Trimming took 3 bases from V and 5 from J, leaving 16 bases between them. The CDR3 loop spans 15 amino acids.